Shown below are 28 T cell receptor beta chains from a single sample sequenced in a study of tumor-infiltrating lymphocytes in primary liver carcinoma. The roughly 17-31 mg bulk tissue piece was not sorted before simultaneous RNA and DNA extraction. Production of TCR beta cDNA used approximately 480 ng total RNA together with a constant-region primer. Library construction for TCR beta comprised three nested multiplex PCR rounds performed with slightly modified ARM-PCR. Primers for the first two PCR rounds were TRBV1-TRBV30 forward primers and a C-beta reverse primer (approximately 9 cycles per round). TCRdb reprocessed the multiplex PCR reads via MiXCR and lists one record per CDR3 protein. The sample contains some 180,000 distinct CDR3 sequences, around four fifths of which appear only once. Sequencing input: tumor tissue from primary liver carcinoma. Every receptor here comes from a man aged 40-55 years with primary liver carcinoma and hepatitis B virus infection.

The chain combines TRBV5-6 with TRBJ2-3; no reliable D call. The CDR3 sequence is 14 residues long. Germline CDR1 is SGHDT and CDR2 is YYEEEE. Deletions cut 3 bases from V and 0 bases from J, with 8 bases between. CDR3 in amino acids: CASSSSGSTDTQYF. CDR3 in DNA: TGTGCCAGCAGCTCGTCCGGTAGCACAGATACGCAGTATTTT.

The chain combines TRBV5-1 with TRBJ2-2, with D possibly matching TRBD1 (5 bases). V was cut by 10 bases and J by 0 bases, with 16 bases left in between. The CDR3 extends over 15 amino acids. The V gene's germline CDR1 is SGHRS and CDR2 YFSETQ. The CDR3 coding sequence is TGCGCCGGCGGCGACAGAGTCCCGAACACCGGGGAGCTGTTTTTT. It yields the protein CAGGDRVPNTGELFF.

Regarding this clonotype: One end of the junction is discordant with germline, which a read error may explain. V is TRBV4-3 and J is TRBJ2-2; D may be TRBD2 (5 bases). Germline values: CDR1 LGHNA, CDR2 YSLEER. The CDR3 loop spans 13 amino acids. As DNA, the CDR3 is TGCGTCAGCAGCCAAGATTGGTACGGGGAGCTCTTTTTT. Its translation is CVSSQDWYGELFF.

J is TRBJ1-3 and V is TRBV29-1, with D possibly being TRBD1 (5 bases). Trimming stripped 4 bases from V and 7 bases from J, with 17 bases between. The CDR3 runs to 14 residues. Germline CDR1 and CDR2: SQVTM and ANQGSEA. CDR3 region: CSVGGEAVMNTIYF. CDR3 bases: TGCAGCGTTGGGGGGGAGGCAGTGATGAACACCATATATTTT.

Points on this clonotype: A read error may account for a junction end that differs from germline. The chain links TRBV4-1 to TRBJ2-6, with D maybe TRBD1 (5 bases). CDR1 MGHRA and CDR2 YSYEKL come from the germline V gene. This CDR3 has 19 amino acids. CDR3 loop: CASSQDLDSSDSGANVLSF. The CDR3 DNA reads as TGCGCCAGCAGCCAGGATTTAGACAGTTCCGACTCTGGGGCCAACGTCCTGTCTTTC.

As regards this clonotype: As the CDR3 is not closed by the conserved phenylalanine or tryptophan, this likely results from a read error. This chain uses TRBV4-2 with TRBJ1-1, with a weak D call TRBD1 (5 bases). The CDR3 length is 15 residues. Germline assignment: CDR1 LGHNA and CDR2 YNFKEQ. Between the trimmed V and J ends, which lost 0 bases and 4 bases, there was a span of 12 bases. The CDR3 is CASSQEVTVGTEAFC. In DNA, the CDR3 is TGTGCCAGCAGCCAAGAGGTGACAGTGGGCACTGAAGCTTTCTGT.

Of note for this clonotype: At one boundary the junction diverges from the germline segment, which might be a read error. This chain uses TRBV6-2 or TRBV6-3 with TRBJ2-7; D not resolved. The CDR3 is 16 amino acids. The germline CDR1 and CDR2 sequences are MNHEY and SVGEGT. Here the CDR3 DNA reads TGTGCCAGCAGTTACTCAGGTCAGACTCTTCTCTTGGAGCAGCACTTC. Protein sequence: CASSYSGQTLLLEQHF.

On this clonotype itself: Being one base from a much bigger clone, this may be a read error. The V gene is TRBV28, the J gene TRBJ2-1; TRBD1 agrees at 7 bases. CDR3 size: 14 residues. CDR1 and CDR2 (germline): MDHEN, SYDVKM. V lost 7 bases, J lost 5 bases, and 8 bases stayed unmatched. The CDR3 here is CASKGARAHNEQFF. The CDR3 DNA sequence: TGTGCCAGCAAGGGGGCGCGAGCGCACAATGAGCAGTTCTTC.

A remark on this clonotype: This may arise from a read error, as a much more abundant clone is one base away. In nucleotides, the CDR3 is TGTGCCTGGAGTGTAGGGGTCGAAACTGAAGCTTTCTTT. Protein product: CAWSVGVETEAFF. The chain combines TRBV30 with TRBJ1-1, with D perhaps matching TRBD1 (5 bases). This CDR3 comprises 13 residues. Trimming pared 0 bases from V and 5 bases from J, leaving 10 bases between. The germline V gene has CDR1 GTSNPN and CDR2 SVGIG (reference sequence).

As to this clonotype: This may stem from a read error, because a much larger clone lies one nucleotide away. This chain uses TRBV7-9 with TRBJ2-7; D perhaps matches TRBD1 (5 bases). This CDR3 spans 15 amino acids. Trimming pared 7 bases from V and 3 bases from J, leaving 19 bases between. The germline gives CDR1 SEHNR, CDR2 FQNEAQ (reference sequence). In nucleotides, the CDR3 is TGTGCCAGCAACTCAACCATGGACACCAACTACGAGCAGTACTTC. This codes for CASNSTMDTNYEQYF.

Comment on this clonotype: The junction departs from the called germline gene at one end, perhaps through a read error. V gene TRBV11-2 combines with J gene TRBJ2-3, with 7 nucleotides matching TRBD2. The germline gives CDR1 SGHAT, CDR2 FQNNGV. The CDR3 is made up of 19 amino acids. CDR3 in DNA: TGTGCCAACAGCTTAGTCAGACTAGTGGGAGGGCCGATCGCAAATACGCAGTATTTT. Translation: CANSLVRLVGGPIANTQYF.

This clonotype was observed at least ten times. A much larger clone is a single base away; this may be a read error. V usage is TRBV11-1 and J usage is TRBJ2-1; D might be TRBD2 (5 bases). The germline V gene encodes CDR1 SGHAT and CDR2 FQDESV (reference sequence). With 5 bases removed from V and 0 bases from J, the gap between germline ends came to 23 bases. The CDR3 contains 19 residues. CDR3 protein: CASSPPPARGFSSYNEQFF. In nucleotides, the CDR3 is TGTGCCAGCAGCCCTCCCCCTGCTAGAGGGTTTAGCTCCTACAATGAGCAGTTCTTC.

About this clonotype itself: This clone may be a read error of a much larger clone one base away. The rearrangement links TRBV5-1 to TRBJ2-3, with TRBD2 as a possible D gene (6 bases). Trimming removed 3 bases at V and 4 bases at J, with 15 bases between. Germline values: CDR1 SGHRS, CDR2 YFSETQ. CDR3 length: 15 amino acids. This CDR3 reads CASSWSHGGADTQYF. The CDR3 DNA reads TGCGCCAGCAGCTGGAGCCACGGAGGGGCAGATACGCAGTATTTT.

Note on this clonotype: The junction and the germline gene differ at one end; a read error may be behind it. The CDR3 DNA is TGTGGCAGCAGTTTAGGAGGGCGCCTACTCAACAATGAACAGTTCTTC. Amino acids: CGSSLGGRLLNNEQFF. The chain uses TRBV12-3 or TRBV12-4 and TRBJ2-1; the D gene is possibly TRBD2 (6 bases). The CDR3 consists of 16 residues.

This clonotype has a handful of counts. The rearrangement uses TRBV28 and TRBJ2-7; 9 bases are shared with TRBD1. The germline V gene encodes CDR1 MDHEN and CDR2 SYDVKM. V lost 7 bases, J lost 1 base, and 5 bases stayed unmatched. The CDR3 length is 14 residues. CDR3 bases: TGTGCCAGCACCGTGACAGGGGGGTCCTACGAGCAGTACTTC. Its translation: CASTVTGGSYEQYF.

Only one count was recorded for this clonotype. The junction differs from germline at one of its ends, possibly a read error. The V call is TRBV6-5, the J call TRBJ2-3; D is unclear. The CDR3 runs 11 residues. Germline values: CDR1 MNHEY, CDR2 SVGAGI. The CDR3 coding sequence is TGTGCAAGTAGTGAATGGGATACGCTGTATTTT. It yields the protein CASSEWDTLYF.

As to this clonotype: An end of the junction differs from the germline gene, which may be a read error. The chain uses TRBV6-2 or TRBV6-3 and TRBJ2-5, with 7 bases fitting TRBD2. This CDR3 spans 15 amino acids. Germline V CDR1 and CDR2: MNHEY, SVGEGT. The CDR3 here is CPSSPTAAGAETQYF. CDR3 nucleotides: TGTCCCAGCAGTCCTACGGCGGCGGGAGCAGAGACACAGTACTTC.

To note about this clonotype: This CDR3 is missing its conserved last phenylalanine or tryptophan, likely due to a read error. V and J are TRBV29-1 and TRBJ2-5; D gene ambiguous. The CDR3 has 12 amino acids. V was shortened by 4 bases and J by 1 base, with 7 bases between the two germline ends. Germline lookup yields CDR1 SQVTM and CDR2 ANQGSEA. The CDR3 here is CSVAHTQETQYN. CDR3 DNA sequence: TGCAGCGTTGCACATACCCAAGAGACCCAGTACAAC.

With respect to this clonotype: A single base separates this from a much larger clone, so it may be a read error. The chain combines TRBV30 with TRBJ1-2; D is uncertain. Germline-derived CDR1 and CDR2 are GTSNPN and SVGIG (reference sequence). Trimming left V 0 bases short and J 4 bases short, with 9 bases between. The CDR3 spans 13 residues. Here the CDR3 DNA reads TGTGCCTGGAGTGTGGCATGGGGCTATGGCTACACCTTC. It specifies CAWSVAWGYGYTF.

V gene TRBV12-3 or TRBV12-4 combines with J gene TRBJ1-5; D gene ambiguous. The CDR3 has 13 amino acids. V lost 6 bases, J lost 7 bases, and 13 bases lay in between. The CDR3, as DNA: TGTGCCAGCAGATCACGGATGGGACAGCCCCAGCATTTT. This codes for CASRSRMGQPQHF.

This clonotype has just a few counts. An end of the junction differs from the germline gene, which may be a read error. This chain joins TRBV10-2 and TRBJ2-5; D is perhaps TRBD2 (5 bases). The CDR3 is 16 residues long. Germline CDR1 WSHSY, CDR2 SAAADI. DNA for the CDR3: TGCGTCAGCAGTGAGGATGGAGTGGGAGACTGGGAGACCCAGTACTTC. Translation: CVSSEDGVGDWETQYF.

Note on this clonotype: Germline is not matched at one junction end, which may reflect a read error. DNA of the CDR3: TGCGCCAGCAGCACTACGGACCCCCCATACGAGCAGTACTTC. Protein: CASSTTDPPYEQYF. The rearrangement joins TRBV7-9 to TRBJ2-7; D is unresolved. The germline V gene has CDR1 SEHNR and CDR2 FQNEAQ (reference sequence). The CDR3 length is 14 residues.

The gene calls are TRBV6-1 and TRBJ2-2; D is perhaps TRBD1 (6 bases). This CDR3 has 15 amino acids. Per the germline V gene, CDR1 is MNHNS and CDR2 is SASEGT. The CDR3 spells CTSSTATGNTGELFF. DNA for the CDR3: TGTACAAGCAGCACAGCGACAGGGAACACCGGGGAGCTGTTTTTT.

Note on this clonotype: One end of the junction fails to match germline, which may point to a read error. The rearrangement joins TRBV11-2 to TRBJ1-2; unclear D gene. CDR3 length equals 13 residues. Germline V gene lookup returns CDR1 SGHAT and CDR2 FQNNGV. CDR3 sequence: CASSLTGISGYTF. Written as DNA, the CDR3 is TGTGCCAGTAGCTTAACGGGAATATCTGGTTACACCTTC. Variable domain in full (rest from reference TRBV11-2 and TRBJ1-2): EAGVAQSPRYKIIEKRQSVAFWCNPISGHATLYWYQQILGQGPKLLIQFQNNGVVDDSQLPKDRFSAERLKGVDSTLKIQPAKLEDSAVYLCASSLTGISGYTFGSGTRLTVV.

This clonotype was seen a single time. The chain is built from TRBV6-5 and TRBJ1-5; D is uncertain. Per the germline V gene, CDR1 is MNHEY and CDR2 is SVGAGI. This CDR3 comprises 13 residues. With 8 bases removed from V and 3 bases from J, the gap between germline ends came to 11 bases. In nucleotides, the CDR3 is TGTGCCAGCGGGAACGGTAACAATCAGCCCCAGCATTTT. Protein product: CASGNGNNQPQHF.

Concerning this clonotype itself: The missing conserved phenylalanine or tryptophan at the end of this CDR3 makes a read error likely. It is unclear where the CDR3 begins or ends on the DNA, so no DNA is shown, and the CDR3 is as TCRdb lists it. The chain is built from TRBV6-2 or TRBV6-3 and TRBJ2-5; TRBD1 is the table's D call and was not checked against the DNA. In germline, CDR1 is MNHEY, CDR2 SVGEGT. The CDR3 sequence runs 16 residues, both termini included. The CDR3 protein is CASSQSTAAGEETQNL.

In this sample, this clonotype turned up many times. This chain connects TRBV28 to TRBJ1-1; D unresolved. The germline gives CDR1 MDHEN, CDR2 SYDVKM. CDR3 length: 14 amino acids. Trimming shortened V by 4 bases and J by 1 base, and 10 bases separated the two germline ends. The CDR3 is CASSYGWQNTEAFF. The CDR3 coding sequence is TGTGCCAGCAGTTATGGGTGGCAGAACACTGAAGCTTTCTTT.

Regarding this clonotype: An end of the junction differs from the germline gene, which may be a read error. This sequence joins TRBV5-5 and TRBJ1-5; 8 nucleotides agree with TRBD1. The CDR3 consists of 15 residues. CDR1 SGHKS and CDR2 YYEKEE come from the germline V gene (reference sequence). The CDR3 region has the DNA TGTGCCAGCAGTACGACAGGGGCCCCAAATCAACCCCAGCATTTT. The encoded protein is CASSTTGAPNQPQHF. The full variable domain, its missing parts supplied by reference TRBV5-5 and TRBJ1-5, is DAGVTQSPTHLIKTRGQQVTLRCSPISGHKSVSWYQQVLGQGPQFIFQYYEKEERGRGNFPDRFSARQFPNYSSELNVNALLLGDSALYLCASSTTGAPNQPQHFGDGTRLSIL.